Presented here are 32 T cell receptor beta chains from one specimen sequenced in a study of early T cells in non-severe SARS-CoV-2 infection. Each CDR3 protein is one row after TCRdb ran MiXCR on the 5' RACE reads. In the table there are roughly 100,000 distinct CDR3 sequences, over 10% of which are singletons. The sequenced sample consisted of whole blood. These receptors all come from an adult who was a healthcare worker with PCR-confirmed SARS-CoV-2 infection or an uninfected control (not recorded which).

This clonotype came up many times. The CDR3 region is CSAPRPGGAFDTQYF. In DNA form, the CDR3 reads TGCAGTGCCCCGAGGCCGGGGGGCGCCTTTGATACGCAGTATTTT. This rearrangement joins TRBV20-1 to TRBJ2-3; perhaps TRBD2 as D (7 bases). The germline V gene has CDR1 DFQATT and CDR2 SNEGSKA (reference sequence). The V and J ends lost 6 bases and 6 bases respectively, with 22 bases between them. The CDR3 consists of 15 residues.

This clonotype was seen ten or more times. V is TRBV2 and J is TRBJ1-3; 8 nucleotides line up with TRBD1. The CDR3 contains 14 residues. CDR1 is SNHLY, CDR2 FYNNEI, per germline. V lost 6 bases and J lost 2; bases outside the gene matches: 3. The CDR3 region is CASRRQGTGNTIYF. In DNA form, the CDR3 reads TGTGCCAGCAGACGACAGGGGACTGGAAACACCATATATTTT.

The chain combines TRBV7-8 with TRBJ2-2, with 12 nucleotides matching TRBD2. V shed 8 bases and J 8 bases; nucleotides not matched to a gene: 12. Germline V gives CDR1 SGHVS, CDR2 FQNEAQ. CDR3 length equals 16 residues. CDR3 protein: CASGSGLAGYLGELFF. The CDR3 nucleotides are TGTGCCAGCGGGTCGGGACTAGCGGGCTACTTGGGGGAGCTGTTTTTT.

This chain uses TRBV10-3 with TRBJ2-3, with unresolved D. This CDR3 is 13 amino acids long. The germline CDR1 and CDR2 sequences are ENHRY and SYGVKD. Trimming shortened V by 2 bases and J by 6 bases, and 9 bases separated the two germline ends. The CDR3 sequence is CAISEDPTDTQYF. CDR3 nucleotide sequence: TGTGCCATCAGTGAGGACCCTACGGATACGCAGTATTTT.

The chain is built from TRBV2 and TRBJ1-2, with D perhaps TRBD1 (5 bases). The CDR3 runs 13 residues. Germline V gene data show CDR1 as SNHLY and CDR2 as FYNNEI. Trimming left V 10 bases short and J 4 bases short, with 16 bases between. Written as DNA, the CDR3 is TGTGCCAACCTACAGGCTTCACCCTATGGCTACACCTTC. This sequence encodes CANLQASPYGYTF.

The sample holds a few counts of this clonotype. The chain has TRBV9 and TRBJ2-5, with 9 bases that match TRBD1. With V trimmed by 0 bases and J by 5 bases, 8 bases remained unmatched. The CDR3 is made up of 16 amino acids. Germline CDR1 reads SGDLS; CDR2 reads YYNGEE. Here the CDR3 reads CASSVDGQGQGETQYF. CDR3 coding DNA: TGTGCCAGCAGCGTAGATGGACAGGGGCAAGGGGAGACCCAGTACTTC. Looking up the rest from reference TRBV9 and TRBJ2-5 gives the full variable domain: DSGVTQTPKHLITATGQRVTLRCSPRSGDLSVYWYQQSLDQGLQFLIQYYNGEERAKGNILERFSAQQFPDLHSELNLSSLELGDSALYFCASSVDGQGQGETQYFGPGTRLLVL.

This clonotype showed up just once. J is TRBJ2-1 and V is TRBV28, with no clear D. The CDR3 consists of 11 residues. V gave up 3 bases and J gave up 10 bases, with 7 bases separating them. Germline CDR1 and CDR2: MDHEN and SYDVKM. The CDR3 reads CASSFELEQFF. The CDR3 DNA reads TGTGCCAGCAGTTTTGAACTAGAGCAGTTCTTC.

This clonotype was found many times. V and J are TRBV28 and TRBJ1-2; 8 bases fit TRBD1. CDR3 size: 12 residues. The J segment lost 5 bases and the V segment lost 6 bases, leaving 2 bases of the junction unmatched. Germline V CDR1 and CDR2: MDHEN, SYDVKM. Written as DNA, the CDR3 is TGTGCCAGCAGGCGGACAGGGTATGGCTACACCTTC. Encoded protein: CASRRTGYGYTF.

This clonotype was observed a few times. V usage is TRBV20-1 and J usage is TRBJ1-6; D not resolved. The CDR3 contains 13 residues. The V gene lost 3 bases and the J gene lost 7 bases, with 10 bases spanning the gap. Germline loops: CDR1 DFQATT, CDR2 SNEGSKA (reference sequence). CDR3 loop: CSASEQANSPLHF. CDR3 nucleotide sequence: TGCAGTGCTAGCGAGCAGGCCAATTCACCCCTCCACTTT.

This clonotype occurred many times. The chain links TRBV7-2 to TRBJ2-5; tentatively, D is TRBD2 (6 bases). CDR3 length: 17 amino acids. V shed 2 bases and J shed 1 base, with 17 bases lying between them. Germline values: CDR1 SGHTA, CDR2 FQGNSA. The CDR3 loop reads CASSLRWGLEVQETQYF. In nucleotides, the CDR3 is TGTGCCAGCAGCTTAAGATGGGGACTTGAAGTCCAAGAGACCCAGTACTTC. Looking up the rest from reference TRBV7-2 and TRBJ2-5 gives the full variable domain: GAGVSQSPSNKVTEKGKDVELRCDPISGHTALYWYRQSLGQGLEFLIYFQGNSAPDKSGLPSDRFSAERTGGSVSTLTIQRTQQEDSAVYLCASSLRWGLEVQETQYFGPGTRLLVL.

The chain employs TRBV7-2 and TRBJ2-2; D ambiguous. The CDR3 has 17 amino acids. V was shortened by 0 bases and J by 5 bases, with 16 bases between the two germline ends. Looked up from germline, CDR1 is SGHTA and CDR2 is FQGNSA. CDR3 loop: CASSLAARRLVTGELFF. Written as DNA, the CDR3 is TGTGCCAGCAGCTTAGCAGCTAGGCGGCTGGTTACCGGGGAGCTGTTTTTT.

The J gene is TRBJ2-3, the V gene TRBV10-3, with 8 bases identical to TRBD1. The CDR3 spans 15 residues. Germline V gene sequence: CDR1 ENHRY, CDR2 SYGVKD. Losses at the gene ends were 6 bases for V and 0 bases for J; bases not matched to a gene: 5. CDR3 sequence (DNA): TGTGCCATCAGATCGGGACAGGCTAGCACAGATACGCAGTATTTT. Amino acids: CAIRSGQASTDTQYF.

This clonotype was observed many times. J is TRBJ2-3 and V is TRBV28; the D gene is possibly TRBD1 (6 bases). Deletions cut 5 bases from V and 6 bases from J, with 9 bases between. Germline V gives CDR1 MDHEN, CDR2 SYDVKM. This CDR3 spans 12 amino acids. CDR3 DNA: TGTGCCAGCAGTATACAGGGTGATACGCAGTATTTT. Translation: CASSIQGDTQYF.

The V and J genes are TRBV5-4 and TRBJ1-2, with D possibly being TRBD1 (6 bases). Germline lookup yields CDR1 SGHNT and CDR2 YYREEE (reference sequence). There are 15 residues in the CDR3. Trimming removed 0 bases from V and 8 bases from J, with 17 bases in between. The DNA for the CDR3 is TGTGCCAGCAGCTTGGCCGACGCGGGGGGCCGGGGCTACACCTTC. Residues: CASSLADAGGRGYTF.

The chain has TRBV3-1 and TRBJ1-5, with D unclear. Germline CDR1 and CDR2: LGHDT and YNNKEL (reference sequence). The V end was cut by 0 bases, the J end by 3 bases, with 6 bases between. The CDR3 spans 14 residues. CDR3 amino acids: CASSQEGYNQPQHF. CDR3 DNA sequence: TGTGCCAGCAGCCAAGAAGGGTACAATCAGCCCCAGCATTTT.

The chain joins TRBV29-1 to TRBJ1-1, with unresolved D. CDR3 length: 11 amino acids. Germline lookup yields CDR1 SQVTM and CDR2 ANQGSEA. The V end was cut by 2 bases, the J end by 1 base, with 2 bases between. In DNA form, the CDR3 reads TGCAGCGTTGAAACGAACACTGAAGCTTTCTTT. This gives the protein CSVETNTEAFF.

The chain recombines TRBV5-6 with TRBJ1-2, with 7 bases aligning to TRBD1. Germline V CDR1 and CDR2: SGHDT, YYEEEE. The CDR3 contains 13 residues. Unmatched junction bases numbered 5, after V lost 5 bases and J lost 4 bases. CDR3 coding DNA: TGTGCCAGCAGGTCGACAGGGAGCTATGGCTACACCTTC. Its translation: CASRSTGSYGYTF. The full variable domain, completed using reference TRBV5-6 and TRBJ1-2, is DAGVTQSPTHLIKTRGQQVTLRCSPKSGHDTVSWYQQALGQGPQFIFQYYEEEERQRGNFPDRFSGHQFPNYSSELNVNALLLGDSALYLCASRSTGSYGYTFGSGTRLTVV.

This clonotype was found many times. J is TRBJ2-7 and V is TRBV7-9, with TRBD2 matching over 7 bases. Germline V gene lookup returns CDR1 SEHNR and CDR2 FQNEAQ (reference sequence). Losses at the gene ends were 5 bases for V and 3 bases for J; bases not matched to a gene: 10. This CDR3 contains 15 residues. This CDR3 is CASSPRTTSDYEQYF. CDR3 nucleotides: TGTGCCAGCAGCCCACGAACAACTAGCGACTACGAGCAGTACTTC.

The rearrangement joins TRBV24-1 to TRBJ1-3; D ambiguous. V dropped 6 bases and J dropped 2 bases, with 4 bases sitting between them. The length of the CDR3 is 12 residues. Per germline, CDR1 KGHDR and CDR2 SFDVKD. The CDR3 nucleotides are TGTGCCACCAGTTCCCCTGGAAACACCATATATTTT. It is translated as CATSSPGNTIYF.

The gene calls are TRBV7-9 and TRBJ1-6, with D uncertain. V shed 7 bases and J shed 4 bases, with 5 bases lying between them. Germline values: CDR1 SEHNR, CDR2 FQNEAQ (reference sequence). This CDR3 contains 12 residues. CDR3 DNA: TGTGCCAGCACCACTTATAATTCACCCCTCCACTTT. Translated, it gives CASTTYNSPLHF.

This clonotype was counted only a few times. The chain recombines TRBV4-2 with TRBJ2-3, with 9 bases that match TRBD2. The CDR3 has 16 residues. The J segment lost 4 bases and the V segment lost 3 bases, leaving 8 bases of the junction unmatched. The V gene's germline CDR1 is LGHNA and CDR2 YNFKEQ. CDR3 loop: CASSHTIAGEADTQYF. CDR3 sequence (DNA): TGTGCCAGCAGCCATACGATAGCGGGAGAAGCAGATACGCAGTATTTT.

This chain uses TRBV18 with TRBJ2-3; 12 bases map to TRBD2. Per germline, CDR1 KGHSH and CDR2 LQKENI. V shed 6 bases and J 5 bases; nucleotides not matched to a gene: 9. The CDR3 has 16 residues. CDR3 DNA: TGTGCCAGCTCGGCCGGACTAGCGGGAACGAGAGATACGCAGTATTTT. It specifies CASSAGLAGTRDTQYF.

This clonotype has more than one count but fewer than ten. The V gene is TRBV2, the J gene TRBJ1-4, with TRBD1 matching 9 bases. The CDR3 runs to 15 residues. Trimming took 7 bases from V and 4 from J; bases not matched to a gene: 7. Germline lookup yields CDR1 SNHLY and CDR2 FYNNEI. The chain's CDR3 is CASIKDRGLNEKLFF. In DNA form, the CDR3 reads TGTGCCAGCATCAAGGACAGGGGCCTTAATGAAAAACTGTTTTTT.

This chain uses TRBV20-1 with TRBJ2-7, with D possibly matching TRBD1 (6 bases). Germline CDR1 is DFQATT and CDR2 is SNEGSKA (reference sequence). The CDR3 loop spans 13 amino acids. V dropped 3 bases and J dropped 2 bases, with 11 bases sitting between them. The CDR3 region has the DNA TGCAGTGCTAGCCGGGACACAGCCTACGAGCAGTACTTC. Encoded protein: CSASRDTAYEQYF.

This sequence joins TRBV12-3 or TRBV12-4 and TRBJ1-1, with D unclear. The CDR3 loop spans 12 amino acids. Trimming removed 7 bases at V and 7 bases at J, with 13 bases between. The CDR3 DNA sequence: TGTGCCAGCATTAATAGGGTGGGTGAAGCTTTCTTT. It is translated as CASINRVGEAFF.

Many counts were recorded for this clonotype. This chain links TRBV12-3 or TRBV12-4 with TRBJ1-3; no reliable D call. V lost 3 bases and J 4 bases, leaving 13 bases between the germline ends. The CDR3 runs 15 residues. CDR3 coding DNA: TGTGCCAGCAGTTTGGATCCGCGCCCCGGAAACACCATATATTTT. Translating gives CASSLDPRPGNTIYF.

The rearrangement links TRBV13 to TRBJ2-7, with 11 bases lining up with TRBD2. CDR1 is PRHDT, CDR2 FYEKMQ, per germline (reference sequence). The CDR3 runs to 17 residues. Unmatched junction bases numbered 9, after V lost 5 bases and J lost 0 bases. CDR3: CASSPGLAGQSSYEQYF. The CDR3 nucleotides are TGTGCCAGCAGCCCAGGACTAGCGGGCCAAAGCTCCTACGAGCAGTACTTC.

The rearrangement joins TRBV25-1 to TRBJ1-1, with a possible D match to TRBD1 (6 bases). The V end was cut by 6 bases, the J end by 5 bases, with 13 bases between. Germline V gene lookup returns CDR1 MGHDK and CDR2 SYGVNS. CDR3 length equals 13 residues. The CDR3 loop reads CASSRSGVTEAFF. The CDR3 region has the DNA TGTGCCAGCAGCAGATCAGGGGTTACTGAAGCTTTCTTT.

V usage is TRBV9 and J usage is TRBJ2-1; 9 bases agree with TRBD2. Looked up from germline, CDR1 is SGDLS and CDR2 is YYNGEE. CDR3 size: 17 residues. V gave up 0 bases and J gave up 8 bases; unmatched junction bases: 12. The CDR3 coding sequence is TGTGCCAGCAGCGTAGGAGGCGGGAGGGCTGGTGCCGATGAGCAGTTCTTC. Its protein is CASSVGGGRAGADEQFF.

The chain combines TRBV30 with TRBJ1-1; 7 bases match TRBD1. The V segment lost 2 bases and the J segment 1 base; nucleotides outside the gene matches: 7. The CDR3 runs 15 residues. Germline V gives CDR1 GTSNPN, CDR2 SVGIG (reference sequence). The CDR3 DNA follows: TGTGCCTGGAGTTTTTGGTACAGGGGGAACACTGAAGCTTTCTTT. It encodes CAWSFWYRGNTEAFF.

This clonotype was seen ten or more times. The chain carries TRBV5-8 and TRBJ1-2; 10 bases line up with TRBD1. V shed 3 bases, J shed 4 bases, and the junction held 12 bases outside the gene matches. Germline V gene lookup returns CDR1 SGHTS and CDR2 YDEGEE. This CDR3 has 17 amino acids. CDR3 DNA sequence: TGTGCCAGCAGCTCGAGGGGACAGGGGAGGAGGAGCTATGGCTACACCTTC. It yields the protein CASSSRGQGRRSYGYTF.

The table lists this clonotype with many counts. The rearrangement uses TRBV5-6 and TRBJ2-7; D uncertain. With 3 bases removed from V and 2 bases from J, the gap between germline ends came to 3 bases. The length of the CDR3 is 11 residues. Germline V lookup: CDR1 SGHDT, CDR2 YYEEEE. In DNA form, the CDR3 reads TGTGCCAGCAGCTCTACCTACGAGCAGTACTTC. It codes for CASSSTYEQYF.